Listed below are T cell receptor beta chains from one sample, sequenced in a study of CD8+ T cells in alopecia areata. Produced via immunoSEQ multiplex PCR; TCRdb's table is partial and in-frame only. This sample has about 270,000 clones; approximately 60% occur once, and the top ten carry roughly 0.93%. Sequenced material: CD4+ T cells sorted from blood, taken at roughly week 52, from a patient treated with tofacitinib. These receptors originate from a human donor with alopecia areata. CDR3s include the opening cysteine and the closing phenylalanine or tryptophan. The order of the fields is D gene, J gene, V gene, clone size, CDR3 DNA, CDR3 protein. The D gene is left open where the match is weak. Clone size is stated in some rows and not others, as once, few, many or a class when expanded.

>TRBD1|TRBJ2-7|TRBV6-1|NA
TGTGCCAGCAGTAGACAGGGGTCGGGCGAGCAGTACTTC
CASSRQGSGEQYF
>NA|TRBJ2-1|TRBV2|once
TGTGCCAGCAGTGATTCCGGGACATATTACAATGAGCAGTTCTTC
CASSDSGTYYNEQFF
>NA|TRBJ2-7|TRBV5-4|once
TGTGCCAGCAGCCCCGGGGTACCCTACGAGCAGTACTTC
CASSPGVPYEQYF
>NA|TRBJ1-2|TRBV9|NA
TGTGCCAGCAGCGGACTACTCGGGCAGAGGGACTATGGCTACACCTTC
CASSGLLGQRDYGYTF
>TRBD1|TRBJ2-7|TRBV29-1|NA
TGCAGCGCGTCCAGGGGGCACCCCTACGAGCAGTACTTC
CSASRGHPYEQYF
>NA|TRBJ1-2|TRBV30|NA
TGTGCCTGGAGCGGGGGGCCGGGTGGCTACACCTTC
CAWSGGPGGYTF
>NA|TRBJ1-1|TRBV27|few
TGTGCCAGCGGGTATGGGCAGGGAGGCACTGAAGCTTTCTTT
CASGYGQGGTEAFF
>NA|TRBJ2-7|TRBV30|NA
TGTGCCTGGAGTGTAACGGGGTGGGTCTACGAGCAGTACTTC
CAWSVTGWVYEQYF
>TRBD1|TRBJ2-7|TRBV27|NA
TGTGCCAGCACTTCCAACCCTGGGACAGGGAACTACGAGCAGTACTTC
CASTSNPGTGNYEQYF
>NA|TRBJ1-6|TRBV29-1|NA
TGCAGCGTTAAGAGGGACTATAATTCACCCCTCCACTTT
CSVKRDYNSPLHF
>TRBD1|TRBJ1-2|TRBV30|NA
TGTGCCTGGAGGACGGGACAGGGGGGATGGGGCTACACCTTC
CAWRTGQGGWGYTF
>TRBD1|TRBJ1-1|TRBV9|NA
TGTGCCAGCAGCCAGAGGACAGGGGGCTACACTGAAGCTTTCTTT
CASSQRTGGYTEAFF
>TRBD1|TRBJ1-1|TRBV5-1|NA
TGCGCCAGCGCGACGGGGACAGGGTACACTGAAGCTTTCTTT
CASATGTGYTEAFF
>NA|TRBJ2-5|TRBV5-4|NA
TGTGCCAGCAGCCACTCGGGACACCAACAAGAGACCCAGTACTTC
CASSHSGHQQETQYF
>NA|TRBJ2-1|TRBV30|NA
TGTGCCTGGAGTGTACGCAATGAGCAGTTCTTC
CAWSVRNEQFF
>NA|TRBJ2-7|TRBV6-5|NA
TGTGCCAGCAGTTCCCGGTACGAGCAGTACTTC
CASSSRYEQYF
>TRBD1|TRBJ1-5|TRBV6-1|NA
TGTGCCAGCATTTCTGGGACAGGGTTTCAGCCCCAGCATTTT
CASISGTGFQPQHF
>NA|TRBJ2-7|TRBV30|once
TGTGCCTGGAGGGGGAAAGGAAGCTACGAGCAGTACTTC
CAWRGKGSYEQYF
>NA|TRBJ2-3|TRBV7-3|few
TGTGCCAGCAGCTTAACGTCCGCGGGGTACACAGATACGCAGTATTTT
CASSLTSAGYTDTQYF
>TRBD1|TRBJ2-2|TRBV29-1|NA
TGCAGCGTTGAAGGTCGGCAGGGGGCGCCCGGGGAGCTGTTTTTT
CSVEGRQGAPGELFF
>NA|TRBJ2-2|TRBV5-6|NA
TGTGCCAGCAGCTTGGCAAGGGAGCTGTTTTTT
CASSLARELFF
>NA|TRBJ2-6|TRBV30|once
TGTGCCTGGAGTGTAGGTGGGGCCAACGTCCTGACTTTC
CAWSVGGANVLTF
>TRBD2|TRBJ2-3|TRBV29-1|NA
TGCAGCGTCAAACGACTAGCGGTCACAGATACGCAGTATTTT
CSVKRLAVTDTQYF
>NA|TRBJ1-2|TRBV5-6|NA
TGTGCCAGCAGCTTGGCCCACGGCAACTATGGCTACACCTTC
CASSLAHGNYGYTF
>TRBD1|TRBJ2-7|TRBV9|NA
TGTGCCAGCAGCACCCTGGACAGGGGCTACGAGCAGTACTTC
CASSTLDRGYEQYF
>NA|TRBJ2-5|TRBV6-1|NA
TGTGCCAGCAGTCCCCCCGGGCGGGGCGGGGAGACCCAGTACTTC
CASSPPGRGGETQYF
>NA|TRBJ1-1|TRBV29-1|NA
TGCAGCTCTCGGGACGGGAGAACTGAAGCTTTCTTT
CSSRDGRTEAFF
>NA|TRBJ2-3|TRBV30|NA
TGTGCCTGGACCGCGGGGTTGGATAGTAGCACAGATACGCAGTATTTT
CAWTAGLDSSTDTQYF
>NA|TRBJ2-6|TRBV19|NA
TGTGCCAGTATCGGAGTACGTTCTGGGGCCAACGTCCTGACTTTC
CASIGVRSGANVLTF
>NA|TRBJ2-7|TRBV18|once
TGTGCCAGCTGCCGGGACAATGGCGACGAGCAGTACTTC
CASCRDNGDEQYF
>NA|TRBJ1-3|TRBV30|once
TGTGCCTGGAGTAAGACAGGCTCTGGAAACACCATATATTTT
CAWSKTGSGNTIYF
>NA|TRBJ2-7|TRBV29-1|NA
TGCAGCGTTGGGCAGAACGAGCAGTACTTC
CSVGQNEQYF
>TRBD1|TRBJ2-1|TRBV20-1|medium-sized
TGCAGTGGGAGGGGACAGGGAGGTCAGTTCTTC
CSGRGQGGQFF
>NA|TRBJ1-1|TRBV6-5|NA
TGTGCCAGCAGTAGGGGGTCTGGCGCCACTGAAGCTTTCTTT
CASSRGSGATEAFF
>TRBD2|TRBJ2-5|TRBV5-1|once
TGCGCCAGCAGCCCGACGGGACTAGCGGGCAAAAGGGAGACCCAGTACTTC
CASSPTGLAGKRETQYF
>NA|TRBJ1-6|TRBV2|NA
TGTGCCAGCAGTGGAAGGATCACCCTCCACTTT
CASSGRITLHF
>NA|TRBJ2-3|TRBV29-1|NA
TGCAGCGTTGATTCGGGAAAGGGGGATACGCAGTATTTT
CSVDSGKGDTQYF
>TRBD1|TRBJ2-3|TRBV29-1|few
TGCAGCGCGGGACAGGGGGCAGATACGCAGTATTTT
CSAGQGADTQYF
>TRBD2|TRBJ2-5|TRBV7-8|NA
TGTGCCAGCAGCCCACGGAGGCTAGCGGGGGTAGAGACCCAGTACTTC
CASSPRRLAGVETQYF
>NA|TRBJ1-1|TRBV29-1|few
TGCAGCGTTGAAGAGACCGGGAACACTGAAGCTTTCTTT
CSVEETGNTEAFF
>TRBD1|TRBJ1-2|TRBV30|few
TGTGCCTGGAGCCCCGGGACAGGGCCTAGCTATGGCTACACCTTC
CAWSPGTGPSYGYTF
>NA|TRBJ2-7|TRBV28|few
TGTGCCAGCAGGCCCCCCGACCCTGGCGGCTACGAGCAGTACTTC
CASRPPDPGGYEQYF
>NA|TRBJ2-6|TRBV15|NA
TGTGCCACCAGCGTCCACTCTGGGGCCAACGTCCTGACTTTC
CATSVHSGANVLTF
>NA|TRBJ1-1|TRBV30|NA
TGTGCCTGGAGTGTTAGGGGCGGCACTGAAGCTTTCTTT
CAWSVRGGTEAFF
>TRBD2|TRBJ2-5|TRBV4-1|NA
TGCGCCAGCAGCCACCCGGGACTAGCGGGGGGCCCGAACCAAGAGACCCAGTACTTC
CASSHPGLAGGPNQETQYF
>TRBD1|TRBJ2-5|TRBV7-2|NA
TGTGCCAGCACGGGACAGCAAAGGGAGACCCAGTACTTC
CASTGQQRETQYF